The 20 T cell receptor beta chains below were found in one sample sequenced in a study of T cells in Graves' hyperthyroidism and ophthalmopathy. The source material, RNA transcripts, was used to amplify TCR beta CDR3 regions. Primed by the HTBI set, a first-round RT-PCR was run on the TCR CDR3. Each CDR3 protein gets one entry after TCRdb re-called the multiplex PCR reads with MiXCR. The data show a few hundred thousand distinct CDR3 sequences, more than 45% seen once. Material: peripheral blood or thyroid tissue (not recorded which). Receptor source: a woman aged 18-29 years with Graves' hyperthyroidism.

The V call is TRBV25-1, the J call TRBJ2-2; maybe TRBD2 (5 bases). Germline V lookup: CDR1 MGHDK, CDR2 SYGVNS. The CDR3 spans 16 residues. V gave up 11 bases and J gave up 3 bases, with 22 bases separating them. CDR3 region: CAWSVAGETYTGELFF. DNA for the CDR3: TGTGCCTGGAGTGTAGCCGGGGAAACGTACACCGGGGAGCTGTTTTTT.

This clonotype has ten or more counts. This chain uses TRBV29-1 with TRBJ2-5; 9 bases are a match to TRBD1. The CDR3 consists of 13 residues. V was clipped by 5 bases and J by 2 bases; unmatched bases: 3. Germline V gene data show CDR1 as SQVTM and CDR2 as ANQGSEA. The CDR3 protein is CSVPGQGQETQYF. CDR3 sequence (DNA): TGCAGCGTTCCCGGACAGGGGCAAGAGACCCAGTACTTC.

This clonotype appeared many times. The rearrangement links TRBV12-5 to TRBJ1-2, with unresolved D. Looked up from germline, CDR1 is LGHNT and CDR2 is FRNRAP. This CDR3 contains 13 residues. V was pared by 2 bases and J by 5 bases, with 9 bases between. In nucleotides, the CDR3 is TGTGCTAGTGGTTTGAGCGGCAGATATGGCTACACCTTC. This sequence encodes CASGLSGRYGYTF.

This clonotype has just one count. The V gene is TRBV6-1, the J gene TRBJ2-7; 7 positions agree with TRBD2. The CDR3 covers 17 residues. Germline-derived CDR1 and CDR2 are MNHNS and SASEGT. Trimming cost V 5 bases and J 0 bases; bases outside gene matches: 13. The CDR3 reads CASSSLASRGYSYEQYF. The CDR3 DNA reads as TGTGCCAGCAGTTCACTAGCGAGTAGAGGTTACTCCTACGAGCAGTACTTC.

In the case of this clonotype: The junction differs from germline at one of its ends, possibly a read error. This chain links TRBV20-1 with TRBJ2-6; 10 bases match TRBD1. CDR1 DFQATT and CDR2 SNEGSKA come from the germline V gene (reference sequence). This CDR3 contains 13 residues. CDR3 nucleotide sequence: TGCAGTGCTTCGCGGACAGGGGGGGACACTGAAGCTTTC. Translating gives CSASRTGGDTEAF.

The CDR3 loop reads CAISLASGGRSYEQYF. CDR3 DNA: TGTGCCATCAGCTTGGCCAGCGGGGGGCGATCCTACGAGCAGTACTTC. The chain recombines TRBV10-3 with TRBJ2-7; 9 nucleotides line up with TRBD2. The CDR3 extends over 16 amino acids. Germline V CDR1 and CDR2: ENHRY, SYGVKD. The trim removed 6 bases at V and 1 base at J, leaving 10 bases unmatched.

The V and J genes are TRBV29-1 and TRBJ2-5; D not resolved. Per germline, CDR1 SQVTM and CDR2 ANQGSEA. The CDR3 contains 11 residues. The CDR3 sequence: CRRNTQETQYF. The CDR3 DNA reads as TGCAGACGAAACACCCAAGAGACCCAGTACTTC.

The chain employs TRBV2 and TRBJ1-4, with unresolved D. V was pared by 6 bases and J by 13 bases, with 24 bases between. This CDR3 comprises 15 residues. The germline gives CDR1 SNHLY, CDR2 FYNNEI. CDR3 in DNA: TGTGCCAGCAGGGGTTCGGAGGGCCTTAATGAGAGACTGTTTTTT. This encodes CASRGSEGLNERLFF. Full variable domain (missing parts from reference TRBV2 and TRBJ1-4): EPEVTQTPSHQVTQMGQEVILRCVPISNHLYFYWYRQILGQKVEFLVSFYNNEISEKSEIFDDQFSVERPDGSNFTLKIRSTKLEDSAMYFCASRGSEGLNERLFFGSGTQLSVL.

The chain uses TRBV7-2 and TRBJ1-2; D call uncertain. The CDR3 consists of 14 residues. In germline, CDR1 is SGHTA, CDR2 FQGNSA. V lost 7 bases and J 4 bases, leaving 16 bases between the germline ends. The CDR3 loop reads CASTRRAGIYGYTF. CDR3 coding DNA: TGTGCCAGCACCCGGAGGGCGGGAATCTATGGCTACACCTTC.

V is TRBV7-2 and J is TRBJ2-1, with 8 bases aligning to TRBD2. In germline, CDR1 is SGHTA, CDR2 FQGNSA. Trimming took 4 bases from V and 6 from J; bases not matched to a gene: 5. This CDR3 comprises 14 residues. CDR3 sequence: CASSSTSAGNEQFF. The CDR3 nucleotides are TGTGCCAGCAGCTCGACTAGCGCCGGCAATGAGCAGTTCTTC.

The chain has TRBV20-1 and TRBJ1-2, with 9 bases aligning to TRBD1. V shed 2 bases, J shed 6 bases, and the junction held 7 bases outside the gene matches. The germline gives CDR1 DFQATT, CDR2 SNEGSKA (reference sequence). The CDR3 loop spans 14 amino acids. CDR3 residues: CSARRRDRVDGYTF. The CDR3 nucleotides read TGCAGTGCTAGACGCCGGGACAGGGTTGATGGCTACACCTTC.

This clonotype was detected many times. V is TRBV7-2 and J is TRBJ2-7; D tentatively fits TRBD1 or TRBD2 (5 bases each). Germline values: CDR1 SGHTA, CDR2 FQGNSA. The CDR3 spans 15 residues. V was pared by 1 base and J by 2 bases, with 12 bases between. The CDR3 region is CASSLDVGATYEQYF. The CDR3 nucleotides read TGTGCCAGCAGCTTAGATGTCGGGGCCACCTACGAGCAGTACTTC.

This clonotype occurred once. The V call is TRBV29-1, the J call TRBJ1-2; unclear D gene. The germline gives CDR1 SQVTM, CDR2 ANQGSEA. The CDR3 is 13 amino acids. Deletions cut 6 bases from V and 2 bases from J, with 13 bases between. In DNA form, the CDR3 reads TGCAGCGTACCCAAGGACGGCAACTATGGCTACACCTTC. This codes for CSVPKDGNYGYTF.

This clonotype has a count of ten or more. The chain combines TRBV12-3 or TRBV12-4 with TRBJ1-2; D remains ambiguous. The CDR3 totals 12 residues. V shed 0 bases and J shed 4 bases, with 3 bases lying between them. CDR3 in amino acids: CASSLAIYGYTF. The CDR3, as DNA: TGTGCCAGCAGTTTAGCTATCTATGGCTACACCTTC.

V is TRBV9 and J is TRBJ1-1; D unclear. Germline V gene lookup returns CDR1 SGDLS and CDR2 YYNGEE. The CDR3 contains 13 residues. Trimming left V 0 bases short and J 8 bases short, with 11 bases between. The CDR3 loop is CASSVATSREAFF. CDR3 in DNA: TGTGCCAGCAGCGTAGCTACGTCCAGGGAAGCTTTCTTT. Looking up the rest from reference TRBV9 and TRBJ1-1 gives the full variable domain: DSGVTQTPKHLITATGQRVTLRCSPRSGDLSVYWYQQSLDQGLQFLIQYYNGEERAKGNILERFSAQQFPDLHSELNLSSLELGDSALYFCASSVATSREAFFGQGTRLTVV.

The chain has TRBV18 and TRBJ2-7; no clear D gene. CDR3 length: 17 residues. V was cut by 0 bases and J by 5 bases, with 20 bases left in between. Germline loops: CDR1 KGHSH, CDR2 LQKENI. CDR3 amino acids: CASSPPVVGPLLDEQYF. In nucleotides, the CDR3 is TGTGCCAGCTCACCACCGGTTGTCGGACCCCTCCTTGACGAGCAGTACTTC.

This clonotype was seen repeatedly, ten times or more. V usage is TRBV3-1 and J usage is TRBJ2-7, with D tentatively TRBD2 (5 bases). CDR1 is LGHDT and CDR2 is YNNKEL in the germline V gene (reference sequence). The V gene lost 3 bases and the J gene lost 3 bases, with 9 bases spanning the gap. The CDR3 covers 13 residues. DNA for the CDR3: TGTGCCAGCAGCCAGGACTGGAACTACGAGCAGTACTTC. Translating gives CASSQDWNYEQYF.

DNA of the CDR3: TGTGCCAGCAGCGAGGACAGGGCGAATCAGCCCCAGCATTTT. Translation: CASSEDRANQPQHF. The genes are TRBV12-3 or TRBV12-4 and TRBJ1-5; TRBD1 matches at 8 bases. The CDR3 spans 14 residues. V was clipped by 6 bases and J by 4 bases; unmatched bases: 5.

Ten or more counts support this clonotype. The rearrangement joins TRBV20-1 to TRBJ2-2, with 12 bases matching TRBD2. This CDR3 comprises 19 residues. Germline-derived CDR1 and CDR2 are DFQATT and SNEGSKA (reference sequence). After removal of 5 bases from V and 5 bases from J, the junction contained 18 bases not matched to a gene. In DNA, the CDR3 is TGCAGTGCTGGAAGTGATAAGTTTCTAGCGGGAGGGCCGACCGGGGAGCTGTTTTTT. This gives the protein CSAGSDKFLAGGPTGELFF.

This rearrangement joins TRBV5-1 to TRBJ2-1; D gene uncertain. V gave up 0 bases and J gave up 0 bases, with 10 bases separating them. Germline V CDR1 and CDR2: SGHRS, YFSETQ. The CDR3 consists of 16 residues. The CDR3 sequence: CASSLAGTVSYNEQFF. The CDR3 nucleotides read TGCGCCAGCAGCTTGGCCGGTACTGTCTCCTACAATGAGCAGTTCTTC.